This entry describes one T cell receptor beta chain. The data were obtained in a study of blood T cell repertoires in COVID-19. Study summary: The United States, Italy and Spain supplied acute and convalescent COVID-19 samples. The cDNA or gDNA used as material had been derived from T cells, B-cell-depleted T cells, or PBMCs.

In the source study's methods: Researchers report that nucleated cell counts were estimated from reference gene primer amplification. Here immunoSEQ multiplex PCR was the method, and the copy in TCRdb shows in-frame clones only, minus some. D and trimming come from the DNA, and the V and J calls and clone size come from that table. The data contain a few hundred thousand clones, 75% to 90% of them singletons. Germline assignment: CDR1 MNHEY and CDR2 SVGAGI. The length of the CDR3 is 14 residues. The ends were cut back, 6 bases at V and 0 bases at J, with 9 bases in the middle. The clonotype comes from a woman aged 30 to 39 with active or convalescent COVID-19. Sequenced input: peripheral blood. The genes are TRBV6-5 and TRBJ1-3, with D unclear. CDR3 DNA sequence: TGTGCCAGCAGACGACTGAACTCTGGAAACACCATATATTTT. Translated, it gives CASRRLNSGNTIYF.